This TCR beta chain was found in a study of a mutant IDH1 vaccine in newly diagnosed glioma. In the study overall: The sex distribution of treated patients was about 62% male and about 38% female, with a mean age of roughly 40 years. Patients previously underwent radiotherapy, temozolomide, or both, and most underwent both.

The study's findings and limits: Pseudoprogression appeared independent of alterations in top peripheral clonotypes.

To note about this clone: The antigen is unknown.

Sequencing used immunoSEQ multiplex PCR; TCRdb keeps in-frame clones, though not all of them. This table holds around 50,000 clones, 80% to 90% found once. Time point of the sample: baseline, week 1 (first vaccination visit). Described treatment: pre-vaccination baseline after standard-of-care therapy. The donors' diagnosis was new WHO grade 3 or 4 astrocytoma that was IDH1-mutant and ATRX-lost. Germline assignment: CDR1 SGHRS and CDR2 YFSETQ. The ends were cut back, 2 bases at V and 0 bases at J, with 6 bases in the middle. This CDR3 spans 14 amino acids. The TCR was taken from a man aged 40-50 years with glioma. The specimen comprised PBMCs, sampled from a glioma patient treated with radiotherapy, temozolomide or both. The chain has TRBV5-1 and TRBJ2-1; no firm D call. CDR3 nucleotide sequence: TGCGCCAGCAGCTTCAGCGTCTCCTACAATGAGCAGTTCTTC. Amino acids: CASSFSVSYNEQFF.